This is a list of T cell receptor beta chains from one sample in a study of T cell responses to AZD1222 COVID-19 vaccine. The table came from immunoSEQ multiplex PCR; TCRdb's copy has only in-frame clones and leaves some out. The data hold around 150,000 clones, with around 93% observed a single time. The sequencing used peripheral blood, collected 28 days after the second AZD1222 dose. Receptor source: an adult who received the AZD1222 COVID-19 vaccine. Each CDR3 is given with its conserved first and last residue. The D gene is left open where the match is weak. The listing skips clone size in some rows; elsewhere it reads once, few, many or a size class.

size	V	J	D	DNA	CDR3
NA	TRBV11-2	TRBJ1-1	TRBD1	TGTGCCAGCAGCGTAACCGGGACAGGGTCCTCCAGAGCTTTCTTT	CASSVTGTGSSRAFF
NA	TRBV7-2	TRBJ1-2	NA	TGTGCCAGCAGCTTAGAGATAGCCTCTAACTATGGCTACACCTTC	CASSLEIASNYGYTF
NA	TRBV6-1	TRBJ2-7	NA	TGTGCCAGCAGTGAAGCGTTCGGGAGAGGGTACGAGCAGTACTTC	CASSEAFGRGYEQYF
NA	TRBV25-1	TRBJ1-4	NA	TGTGCCAGCAGTGAATATAACCGGGGAACTAATGAAAAACTGTTTTTT	CASSEYNRGTNEKLFF
NA	TRBV6-1	TRBJ2-3	TRBD1	TGTGCCAGCAGTGAAAGTAAGGGACAGGGAACAGATACGCAGTATTTT	CASSESKGQGTDTQYF
NA	TRBV19	TRBJ2-6	TRBD1	TGTGCCAGTAGTATAGGGGACAGGGCTGGGGCCAACGTCCTGACTTTC	CASSIGDRAGANVLTF
once	TRBV28	TRBJ1-2	TRBD1	TGTGCCAACAGACCCCGGGACAGGGTTGGCGGCTACACCTTC	CANRPRDRVGGYTF
NA	TRBV28	TRBJ1-2	TRBD1	TGTGCCAGCAGTTTTCAGGGGGCGGTAGTTGGCTACACCTTC	CASSFQGAVVGYTF
NA	TRBV7-3	TRBJ2-3	NA	TGTGCCAGCAGCTTAAGCGGGGGCCGGGCAGATACGCAGTATTTT	CASSLSGGRADTQYF
NA	TRBV24-1	TRBJ1-1	NA	TGTGCCACCCGCCAGGGTATGAACACTGAAGCTTTCTTT	CATRQGMNTEAFF
NA	TRBV28	TRBJ2-5	TRBD1	TGTGCCAGCAGTTCATGGACAGGGACTCAAGAGACCCAGTACTTC	CASSSWTGTQETQYF
NA	TRBV28	TRBJ2-7	NA	TGTGCCAGCAGTTTGAGGGGGGCGCGGTACGAGCAGTACTTC	CASSLRGARYEQYF